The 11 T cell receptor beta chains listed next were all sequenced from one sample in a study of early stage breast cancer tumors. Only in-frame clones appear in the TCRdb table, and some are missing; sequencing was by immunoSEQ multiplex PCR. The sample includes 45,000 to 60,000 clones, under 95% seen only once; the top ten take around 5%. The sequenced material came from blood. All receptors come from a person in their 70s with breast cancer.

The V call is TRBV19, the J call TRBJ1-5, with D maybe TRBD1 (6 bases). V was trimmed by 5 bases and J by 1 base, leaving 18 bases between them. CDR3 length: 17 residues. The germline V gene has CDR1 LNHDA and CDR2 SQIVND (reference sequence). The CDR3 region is CASSAFRGSDSNQPQHF. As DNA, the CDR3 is TGTGCCAGTAGTGCCTTCAGGGGATCGGACAGCAATCAGCCCCAGCATTTT.

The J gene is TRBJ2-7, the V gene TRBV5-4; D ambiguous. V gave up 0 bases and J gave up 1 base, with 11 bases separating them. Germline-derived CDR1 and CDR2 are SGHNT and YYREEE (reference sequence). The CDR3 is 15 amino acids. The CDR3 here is CASSLEVSKSYEQYF. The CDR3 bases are TGTGCCAGCAGCTTGGAAGTTAGCAAATCCTACGAGCAGTACTTC.

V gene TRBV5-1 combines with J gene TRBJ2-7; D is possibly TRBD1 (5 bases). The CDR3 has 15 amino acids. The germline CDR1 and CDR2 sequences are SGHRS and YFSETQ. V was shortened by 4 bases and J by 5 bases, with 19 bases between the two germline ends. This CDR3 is CASSGASGFTNEQYF. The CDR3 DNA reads TGCGCCAGCAGCGGTGCCTCAGGGTTTACTAACGAGCAGTACTTC.

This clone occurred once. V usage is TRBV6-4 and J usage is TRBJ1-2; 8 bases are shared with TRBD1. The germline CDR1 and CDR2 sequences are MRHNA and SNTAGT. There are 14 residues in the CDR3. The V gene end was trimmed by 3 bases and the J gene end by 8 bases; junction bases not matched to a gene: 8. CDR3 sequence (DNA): TGTGCCAGCAGTGAAGGGTCCAGGGGGCCGGGCTACACCTTC. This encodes CASSEGSRGPGYTF.

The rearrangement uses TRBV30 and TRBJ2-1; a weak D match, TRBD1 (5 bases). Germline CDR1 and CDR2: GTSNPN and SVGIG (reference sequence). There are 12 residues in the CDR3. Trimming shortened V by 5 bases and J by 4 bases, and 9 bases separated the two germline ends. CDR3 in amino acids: CAWGALYNEQFF. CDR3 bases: TGTGCCTGGGGGGCGTTGTACAATGAGCAGTTCTTC.

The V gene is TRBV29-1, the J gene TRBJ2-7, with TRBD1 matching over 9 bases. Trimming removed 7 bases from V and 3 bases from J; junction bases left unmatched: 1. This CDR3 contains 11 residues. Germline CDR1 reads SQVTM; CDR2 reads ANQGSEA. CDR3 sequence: CSADRGYEQYF. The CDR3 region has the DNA TGCAGCGCGGACAGGGGCTACGAGCAGTACTTC.

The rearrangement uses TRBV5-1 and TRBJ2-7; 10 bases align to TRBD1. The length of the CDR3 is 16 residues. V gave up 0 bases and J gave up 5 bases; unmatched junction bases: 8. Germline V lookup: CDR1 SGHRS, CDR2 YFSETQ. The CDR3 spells CASSLGWGTGDDEQYF. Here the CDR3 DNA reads TGCGCCAGCAGCTTGGGGTGGGGGACAGGGGACGACGAGCAGTACTTC.

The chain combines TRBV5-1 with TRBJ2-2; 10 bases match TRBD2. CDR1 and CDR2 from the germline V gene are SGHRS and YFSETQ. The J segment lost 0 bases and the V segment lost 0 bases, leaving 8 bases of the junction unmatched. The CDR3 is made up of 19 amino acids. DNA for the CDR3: TGCGCCAGCAGCTTGGCTAGCGGGGGTATTGGCGCGAACACCGGGGAGCTGTTTTTT. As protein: CASSLASGGIGANTGELFF.

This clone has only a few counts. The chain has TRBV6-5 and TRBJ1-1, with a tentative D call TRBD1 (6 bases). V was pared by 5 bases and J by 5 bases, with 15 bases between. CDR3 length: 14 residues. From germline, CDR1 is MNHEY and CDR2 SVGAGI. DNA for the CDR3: TGTGCCAGCAGTGGAAACAGGGTCGGTACTGAAGCTTTCTTT. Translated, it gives CASSGNRVGTEAFF.

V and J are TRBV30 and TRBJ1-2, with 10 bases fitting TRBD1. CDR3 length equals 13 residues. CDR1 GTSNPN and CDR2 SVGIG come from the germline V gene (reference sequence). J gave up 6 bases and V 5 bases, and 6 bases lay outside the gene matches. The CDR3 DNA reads TGTGCCTGGTTTGACAGGGGGCAGAATGGCTACACCTTC. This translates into CAWFDRGQNGYTF.

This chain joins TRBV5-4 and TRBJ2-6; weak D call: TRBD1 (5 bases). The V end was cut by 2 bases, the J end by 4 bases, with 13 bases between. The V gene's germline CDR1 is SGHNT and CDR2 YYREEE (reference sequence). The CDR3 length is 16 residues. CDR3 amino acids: CASSFFLGLGANVLTF. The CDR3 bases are TGTGCCAGCAGCTTTTTTCTGGGGCTGGGGGCCAACGTCCTGACTTTC.